The clone carrying this T cell receptor (beta chain) was counted at least ten times. The antigen remains unidentified. The sample comes from a study of T cells after posttransplantation cyclophosphamide. Study conclusions and caveats: Tissue-infiltrating T cells from skin or gut overlapped little with blood T cells. Recipient CMV seropositivity and CMV reactivation strongly tracked TRB clonality. Later post-transplant blood repertoires were often dominated by donor CD8+ memory clones.

Profiling relied on immunoSEQ multiplex PCR, and the TCRdb table lists in-frame clones only, not all of them. The sample offers roughly 26,000 clones and no singletons, the top ten holding around 1.5%. CDR1 and CDR2 (germline): SGHRS, YFSETQ. The CDR3 is 14 residues long. V was pared by 7 bases and J by 8 bases, with 21 bases between. The related graft donor's blood sample was taken on the day of bone marrow donation. The TCR was taken from a man in his forties or fifties in good health, CMV-negative, and a related stem cell transplant donor. The rearrangement uses TRBV5-1 and TRBJ1-1; D is possibly TRBD1 (5 bases). The sequencing sample was made of PBMCs. As DNA, the CDR3 is TGCGCCAGCGTTTTGGGGGGTGACGCTACCGAAGCTTTCTTT. Protein sequence: CASVLGGDATEAFF.